The 18 T cell receptor beta chains below all came from one sample that was sequenced in a study of OX40 agonist ivuxolimab in advanced cancers. Clones were read by immunoSEQ multiplex PCR, and TCRdb kept only the in-frame ones, dropping some. The sample holds tens of thousands of clones, approximately 84% seen once. The material sequenced was CD4+ or CD8+ T cells sorted from blood, taken in a trial of the OX40 agonist ivuxolimab. These receptors all come from an adult with an advanced solid tumor such as melanoma, head and neck, liver or kidney cancer.

The chain links TRBV6-1 to TRBJ1-1; 8 nucleotides match TRBD1. V lost 10 bases, J lost 3 bases, and 7 bases stayed unmatched. Germline V gene sequence: CDR1 MNHNS, CDR2 SASEGT. The CDR3 is 13 amino acids. The CDR3 sequence: CATRQGKDTEAFF. DNA of the CDR3: TGTGCCACCCGACAGGGGAAGGACACTGAAGCTTTCTTT.

The V call is TRBV19, the J call TRBJ2-3; TRBD2 agrees at 7 bases. J was trimmed by 1 base and V by 3 bases; bases with no gene match: 4. This CDR3 region has 15 residues. CDR1 LNHDA and CDR2 SQIVND come from the germline V gene (reference sequence). CDR3 DNA: TGTGCCAGTAGTATTAGACGGGAGGGCACAGATACGCAGTATTTT. Its translation is CASSIRREGTDTQYF.

For the CDR3, the DNA is TGCGCCAGCAGCGGGGGGGACCACCAAGAGACCCAGTACTTC. Translating gives CASSGGDHQETQYF. V and J are TRBV5-1 and TRBJ2-5, with TRBD2 identical over 7 bases. The CDR3 runs to 14 residues. V was clipped by 4 bases and J by 0 bases; unmatched bases: 3. Germline assignment: CDR1 SGHRS and CDR2 YFSETQ.

This clone was counted between two and nine times. The genes are TRBV5-4 and TRBJ2-1; D is undetermined. The CDR3 covers 12 residues. The germline V and J ends were trimmed by 2 bases and 4 bases, with 4 bases remaining between them. Germline V gene data show CDR1 as SGHNT and CDR2 as YYREEE (reference sequence). The CDR3 loop is CASSFQYNEQFF. CDR3 DNA: TGTGCCAGCAGCTTCCAATACAATGAGCAGTTCTTC.

The chain links TRBV6-5 to TRBJ1-1; tentative D call: TRBD1 (5 bases). The CDR3 length is 14 residues. V lost 8 bases and J 2 bases, leaving 15 bases between the germline ends. Germline lookup yields CDR1 MNHEY and CDR2 SVGAGI. The CDR3 sequence: CASQPPGPNTEAFF. The CDR3 coding sequence is TGTGCCAGCCAACCGCCGGGGCCCAACACTGAAGCTTTCTTT.

J is TRBJ2-1 and V is TRBV2, with D unclear. Looked up from germline, CDR1 is SNHLY and CDR2 is FYNNEI. Trimming shortened V by 4 bases and J by 10 bases, and 8 bases separated the two germline ends. The CDR3 has 11 residues. The DNA of the CDR3 is TGTGCCAGCAGTGGAGAAACGGAGCAGTTCTTC. Translating gives CASSGETEQFF.

This chain links TRBV27 with TRBJ1-2; a weak D match, TRBD1 (6 bases). The CDR3 contains 16 residues. The V end was cut by 3 bases, the J end by 5 bases, with 19 bases between. The germline V gene encodes CDR1 MNHEY and CDR2 SMNVEV (reference sequence). CDR3 residues: CASSFIEEGERYGYTF. The CDR3 bases are TGTGCCAGCAGTTTTATTGAGGAGGGGGAGAGGTATGGCTACACCTTC.

V is TRBV11-3 and J is TRBJ1-1; possibly TRBD1 for D (5 bases). The CDR3 consists of 13 residues. CDR1 SGHNT and CDR2 YENEEA come from the germline V gene. The germline V and J ends were trimmed by 2 bases and 5 bases, with 9 bases remaining between them. CDR3 DNA sequence: TGTGCCAGCAGCTTAAACAGGATAACTGAAGCTTTCTTT. Protein sequence: CASSLNRITEAFF.

The chain joins TRBV19 to TRBJ2-3; D perhaps matches TRBD1 (6 bases). Germline V lookup: CDR1 LNHDA, CDR2 SQIVND (reference sequence). The ends were cut back, 7 bases at V and 5 bases at J, with 13 bases in the middle. This CDR3 comprises 13 residues. The CDR3 sequence: CASTRQDRDTQYF. The CDR3 region has the DNA TGTGCCAGTACCCGGCAGGACAGAGATACGCAGTATTTT.

This clone was counted once. The chain carries TRBV2 and TRBJ2-2; D might be TRBD1 (6 bases). CDR3 length equals 21 residues. Germline CDR1 and CDR2: SNHLY and FYNNEI. The V end lost 3 bases, the J end lost 1 base, and 27 bases lay between the germline ends. CDR3 DNA: TGTGCCAGCAGTGATTTGGGAGAGGGAGTTCCGGGACACTTGAACACCGGGGAGCTGTTTTTT. Protein sequence: CASSDLGEGVPGHLNTGELFF. The variable domain in full, completed from reference TRBV2 and TRBJ2-2, reads EPEVTQTPSHQVTQMGQEVILRCVPISNHLYFYWYRQILGQKVEFLVSFYNNEISEKSEIFDDQFSVERPDGSNFTLKIRSTKLEDSAMYFCASSDLGEGVPGHLNTGELFFGEGSRLTVL.

As for this clone: Relative to the germline gene, one junction end is altered; a read error may explain this. J is TRBJ2-7 and V is TRBV2, with TRBD2 matching over 11 bases. This CDR3 region has 14 residues. Germline V gene data show CDR1 as SNHLY and CDR2 as FYNNEI. The CDR3 reads CASSEFTSGSLGGF. The DNA of the CDR3 is TGTGCCAGCAGTGAGTTTACTAGCGGGAGTTTAGGCGGTTTC.

This clone was detected only once. The rearrangement joins TRBV28 to TRBJ2-1; D gene uncertain. The CDR3 has 14 amino acids. The germline CDR1 and CDR2 sequences are MDHEN and SYDVKM. Trimming removed 6 bases at V and 2 bases at J, with 11 bases between. The CDR3 DNA follows: TGTGCCAGCAGAGTCCCTGACCCCTACAATGAGCAGTTCTTC. Translation gives CASRVPDPYNEQFF.

This clone was recorded only once. The chain recombines TRBV6-5 with TRBJ2-5; TRBD1 is a possible D gene (6 bases). Germline lookup yields CDR1 MNHEY and CDR2 SVGAGI. V lost 6 bases and J lost 5, with 10 bases in between. The CDR3 sequence is 12 residues long. The CDR3 spells CASRSGVETQYF. CDR3 nucleotide sequence: TGTGCCAGCAGGTCAGGGGTCGAGACCCAGTACTTC.

The chain uses TRBV15 and TRBJ1-2; D gene ambiguous. CDR1 is LNHNV and CDR2 is YYDKDF in the germline V gene (reference sequence). V was trimmed by 4 bases and J by 4 bases, leaving 10 bases between them. The length of the CDR3 is 13 residues. The CDR3 here is CATSKMEGYGYTF. In DNA, the CDR3 is TGTGCCACCAGCAAGATGGAGGGCTATGGCTACACCTTC.

The V gene is TRBV11-2, the J gene TRBJ2-5; D gene ambiguous. The CDR3 is 13 amino acids. Trimming left V 6 bases short and J 5 bases short, with 13 bases between. The germline CDR1 and CDR2 sequences are SGHAT and FQNNGV. The chain's CDR3 is CASRSNPRETQYF. The CDR3 coding sequence is TGTGCCAGCAGGTCAAACCCAAGGGAGACCCAGTACTTC.

The chain carries TRBV6-5 and TRBJ2-7; 8 bases agree with TRBD1. With 2 bases clipped from V and 5 bases from J, the junction kept 5 bases outside the gene matches. The CDR3 covers 14 residues. Germline CDR1 and CDR2: MNHEY and SVGAGI. The CDR3 region is CASSYRDRFDEQYF. In DNA form, the CDR3 reads TGTGCCAGCAGTTACCGGGACAGGTTTGACGAGCAGTACTTC.

The CDR3 nucleotides read TGTGCCAGTAGTAGCCCGGGACTAGCGGGAGCCTACAATGAGCAGTTCTTC. Amino acids: CASSSPGLAGAYNEQFF. The chain is built from TRBV19 and TRBJ2-1; 14 positions match TRBD2. In germline, CDR1 is LNHDA, CDR2 SQIVND (reference sequence). The V gene end was trimmed by 4 bases and the J gene end by 2 bases; junction bases not matched to a gene: 4. The CDR3 has 17 amino acids.

The chain recombines TRBV11-3 with TRBJ2-7, with 9 bases aligning to TRBD1. Germline trimming cut 5 bases from V and 7 bases from J; bases unmatched to any gene: 6. Per the germline V gene, CDR1 is SGHNT and CDR2 is YENEEA. The CDR3 is made up of 13 amino acids. The CDR3 spells CASSRDRVGEQYF. The CDR3 DNA sequence: TGTGCCAGCAGCCGGGACAGGGTAGGGGAGCAGTACTTC. The variable domain in full, with the rest retrieved from reference TRBV11-3 and TRBJ2-7, is EAGVVQSPRYKIIEKKQPVAFWCNPISGHNTLYWYLQNLGQGPELLIRYENEEAVDDSQLPKDRFSAERLKGVDSTLKIQPAELGDSAVYLCASSRDRVGEQYFGPGTRLTVT.